This T cell receptor beta chain was sequenced in a study of spatial heterogeneity in lung cancer. Study overall: Sequenced follow-up PBMC samples came a median of about 24 months after resection, where available. A consistent excess of beta-chain over alpha-chain sequences was detected. Study results and limitations: Ubiquitous expanded tumor TCRs appeared in blood more at resection than follow-up.

V trimming: 3 bases; J trimming: 7 bases; junction bases outside the gene matches: 6. The CDR3 covers 16 residues. Germline CDR1 and CDR2: SEHNR and FQNEAQ (reference sequence). As for time point: blood at routine non-recurrence follow-up after resection. There are many counts of this clonotype. Its antigen is undetermined. One entry per CDR3 protein results from TCRdb running MiXCR on the 5' RACE reads. The top ten clones hold 1.9% of a sample with roughly 70,000 distinct CDR3 sequences, about 9.5% of them seen once. This clonotype was sampled from a female donor with early-stage non-small cell lung cancer. The V gene is TRBV7-9, the J gene TRBJ2-1, with 13 bases lining up with TRBD2. Here the sequenced sample was PBMCs, taken at follow-up. CDR3 amino acids: CASSFYRTSGRNEQFF. The CDR3 nucleotides read TGTGCCAGCAGCTTCTACCGGACTAGCGGGAGAAATGAGCAGTTCTTC.